This passage covers 2 T cell receptor beta chains from one sample sequenced in a study of blood T cell repertoires in COVID-19. The table came from immunoSEQ multiplex PCR; TCRdb's copy has only in-frame clones and leaves some out. The table includes 250,000 or so clones, about 86% detected once. Sequencing was performed on peripheral blood. These receptors all stem from an elderly man with acute or convalescent COVID-19.

The chain recombines TRBV7-9 with TRBJ2-3; 14 bases agree with TRBD2. Trimming took 5 bases from V and 5 from J; bases not matched to a gene: 6. CDR1 is SEHNR and CDR2 is FQNEAQ in the germline V gene (reference sequence). The CDR3 has 16 residues. Here the CDR3 DNA reads TGTGCCAGCAGCGCCGGACTAGCGGGAGGTATAGATACGCAGTATTTT. Protein sequence: CASSAGLAGGIDTQYF.

This clone was observed a few times. CDR3 loop: CASSSSRDRGSNQPQHF. The DNA for the CDR3 is TGTGCCAGCAGTAGCTCCCGGGACAGGGGTAGCAATCAGCCCCAGCATTTT. The rearrangement uses TRBV27 and TRBJ1-5; 10 bases line up with TRBD1. CDR1 and CDR2 (germline): MNHEY, SMNVEV (reference sequence). V lost 5 bases, J lost 0 bases, and 7 bases stayed unmatched. CDR3 length: 17 residues.